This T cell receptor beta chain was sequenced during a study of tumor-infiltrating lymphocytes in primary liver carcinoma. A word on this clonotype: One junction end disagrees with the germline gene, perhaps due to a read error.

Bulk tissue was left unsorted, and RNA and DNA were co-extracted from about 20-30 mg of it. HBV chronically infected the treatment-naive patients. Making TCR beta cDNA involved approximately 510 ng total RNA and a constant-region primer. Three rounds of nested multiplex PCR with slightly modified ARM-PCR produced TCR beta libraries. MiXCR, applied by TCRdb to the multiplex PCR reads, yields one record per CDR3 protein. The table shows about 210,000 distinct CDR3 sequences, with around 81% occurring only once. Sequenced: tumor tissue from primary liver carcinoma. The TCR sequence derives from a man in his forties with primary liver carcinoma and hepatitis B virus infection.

The CDR3 spells CGSSFGTITDTQYF. DNA of the CDR3: TGTGGCAGCAGCTTCGGAACTATCACAGATACGCAGTATTTT. The chain joins TRBV11-1 to TRBJ2-3; D uncertain. Germline assignment: CDR1 SGHAT and CDR2 FQDESV (reference sequence). CDR3 length equals 14 residues. Based on the CDR3 plus reference TRBV11-1 and TRBJ2-3, the full variable domain is EAEVAQSPRYKITEKSQAVAFWCDPISGHATLYWYRQILGQGPELLVQFQDESVVDDSQLPKDRFSAERLKGVDSTLKIQPAELGDSAMYLCGSSFGTITDTQYFGPGTRLTVL.